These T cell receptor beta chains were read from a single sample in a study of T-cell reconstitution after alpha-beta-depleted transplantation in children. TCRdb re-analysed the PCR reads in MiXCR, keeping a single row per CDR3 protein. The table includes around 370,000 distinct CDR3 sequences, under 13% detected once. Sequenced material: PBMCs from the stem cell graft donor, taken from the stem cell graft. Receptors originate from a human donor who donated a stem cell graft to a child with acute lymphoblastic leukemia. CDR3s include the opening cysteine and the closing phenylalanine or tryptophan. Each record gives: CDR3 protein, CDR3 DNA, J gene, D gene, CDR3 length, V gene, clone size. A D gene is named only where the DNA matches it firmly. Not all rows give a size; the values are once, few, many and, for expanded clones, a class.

CDR3aa: CASSPSGTGTSDTQYF; CDR3nt: TGTGCCAGCAGTCCCTCGGGGACAGGGACATCAGATACGCAGTATTTT; j_gene: TRBJ2-3; d_gene: TRBD1; len: 16; v_gene: TRBV12-3/TRBV12-4; abundance: NA
CDR3aa: CSARGPQGPYEQYF; CDR3nt: TGCAGTGCTAGAGGCCCTCAGGGCCCCTACGAGCAGTACTTC; j_gene: TRBJ2-7; d_gene: NA; len: 14; v_gene: TRBV20-1; abundance: few
CDR3aa: CASSYTGDGNSPLHF; CDR3nt: TGTGCCAGCAGTTACACCGGGGACGGAAATTCACCCCTCCACTTT; j_gene: TRBJ1-6; d_gene: NA; len: 15; v_gene: TRBV6-5; abundance: few
CDR3aa: CATSGAGESDTQYF; CDR3nt: TGTGCCACCAGCGGAGCGGGAGAATCAGATACGCAGTATTTT; j_gene: TRBJ2-3; d_gene: TRBD2; len: 14; v_gene: TRBV24-1; abundance: NA
CDR3aa: CASSSIRSYEQYF; CDR3nt: TGTGCCAGCAGCTCGATCAGATCCTACGAGCAGTACTTC; j_gene: TRBJ2-7; d_gene: NA; len: 13; v_gene: TRBV7-9; abundance: many
CDR3aa: CASSQGVGPSGYTF; CDR3nt: TGCGCCAGCAGCCAAGGTGTGGGGCCCAGTGGCTACACCTTC; j_gene: TRBJ1-2; d_gene: NA; len: 14; v_gene: TRBV4-3; abundance: NA
CDR3aa: CASSQRSWGGSPDTQYF; CDR3nt: TGCGCCAGCAGCCAAAGAAGTTGGGGCGGGAGCCCAGATACGCAGTATTTT; j_gene: TRBJ2-3; d_gene: TRBD2; len: 17; v_gene: TRBV4-3; abundance: NA
CDR3aa: CASSFYAGGDEQYF; CDR3nt: TGTGCCAGCAGCTTTTATGCGGGAGGTGACGAGCAGTACTTC; j_gene: TRBJ2-7; d_gene: TRBD2; len: 14; v_gene: TRBV7-6; abundance: NA
CDR3aa: CASNKNRVDGYTF; CDR3nt: TGCGCCAGCAACAAGAACAGGGTGGATGGCTACACCTTC; j_gene: TRBJ1-2; d_gene: NA; len: 13; v_gene: TRBV5-1; abundance: few
CDR3aa: CASSIGAVRSYEQYF; CDR3nt: TGTGCCAGTAGTATAGGGGCGGTAAGGTCCTACGAGCAGTACTTC; j_gene: TRBJ2-7; d_gene: NA; len: 15; v_gene: TRBV19; abundance: NA
CDR3aa: CASSLGQGLTEAFF; CDR3nt: TGCGCCAGCAGCTTAGGACAGGGGCTAACTGAAGCTTTCTTT; j_gene: TRBJ1-1; d_gene: TRBD1; len: 14; v_gene: TRBV5-1; abundance: few
CDR3aa: CASSFVSGRPLTDTQYF; CDR3nt: TGTGCCAGCAGCTTCGTTAGCGGGAGGCCCCTCACAGATACGCAGTATTTT; j_gene: TRBJ2-3; d_gene: TRBD2; len: 17; v_gene: TRBV28; abundance: few
CDR3aa: CASSTSPYEQYF; CDR3nt: TGTGCCAGCAGTACCTCCCCCTACGAGCAGTACTTC; j_gene: TRBJ2-7; d_gene: NA; len: 12; v_gene: TRBV27; abundance: NA
CDR3aa: CASSFRDNTDTQYF; CDR3nt: TGTGCCAGCAGTTTCCGGGACAACACAGATACGCAGTATTTT; j_gene: TRBJ2-3; d_gene: NA; len: 14; v_gene: TRBV28; abundance: many